Below, one TCR beta chain is given with its context. Losses at the gene ends were 5 bases for V and 7 bases for J; bases not matched to a gene: 8. Germline V lookup: CDR1 MNHEY, CDR2 SVGAGI. The CDR3 extends over 15 amino acids. The data belong to a study of blood T cell repertoires in COVID-19. Across the study: Sites in the United States, Italy and Spain provided acute and convalescent COVID-19 samples. Sources were T cells, B-cell-depleted T cells, or PBMCs; the material itself was cDNA or gDNA.

In the study's own analysis: Researchers report that nucleated cell counts were estimated from reference gene primer amplification. Sequenced by immunoSEQ multiplex PCR; TCRdb stores in-frame clones only, minus some. V and J calls and clone size come straight from that table; D and trimming were deduced from the DNA. The profile shows about 170,000 clones, around 83% of them singletons. This clonotype was sampled from an older woman who had recovered from COVID-19. The chain combines TRBV6-5 with TRBJ1-6; 7 nucleotides agree with TRBD1. The sample was peripheral blood. The CDR3 region has the DNA TGTGCCAGCAGTACCCGGGACAGCCTCAATTCACCCCTCCACTTT. Its translation: CASSTRDSLNSPLHF.